Shown below are 29 T cell receptor beta chains from a single sample sequenced in a study of tumor-infiltrating lymphocytes in primary liver carcinoma. From about 19-30 mg of unsorted bulk tissue, DNA and RNA were co-extracted together. With a constant-region primer, TCR beta cDNA was made from approximately 500 ng of total RNA. It was through three nested multiplex PCR rounds of slightly modified ARM-PCR that TCR beta libraries arose. The first two PCR rounds used TRBV1-TRBV30 primers with a Cbeta primer, roughly 10 cycles each. TCRdb reprocessed the multiplex PCR reads with MiXCR, giving one entry per CDR3 protein. The sample carries 90,000 to 150,000 distinct CDR3 sequences, approximately 71% recorded once. The sequencing sample was made of tumor-adjacent normal liver tissue. These receptor sequences come from a woman aged 55-70 years with primary liver carcinoma and hepatitis B virus infection.

As to this clonotype: The CDR3 does not end in the conserved phenylalanine or tryptophan, so this is likely a read error. The rearrangement joins TRBV4-1 to TRBJ2-1; the D gene is possibly TRBD2 (5 bases). Germline CDR1 MGHRA, CDR2 YSYEKL. This CDR3 contains 13 residues. Trimming removed 3 bases at V and 6 bases at J, with 9 bases between. Here the CDR3 reads CASSQDFLNEQFI. The CDR3 DNA is TGCGCCAGCAGCCAGGACTTCCTCAATGAGCAGTTCATC.

About this clonotype itself: Germline and junction disagree at one end, which may indicate a read error. The chain is built from TRBV12-3 or TRBV12-4 and TRBJ2-5, with D perhaps TRBD1 or TRBD2 (6 bases each). The CDR3 covers 14 residues. CDR3 coding DNA: TGTGCCAGCAATTTAGTGGGGGGCCGTGAGACCCAATACTTC. This sequence encodes CASNLVGGRETQYF.

The chain has TRBV29-1 and TRBJ2-2; D uncertain. The CDR3 sequence is 14 residues long. V dropped 4 bases and J dropped 5 bases, with 14 bases sitting between them. The germline CDR1 and CDR2 sequences are SQVTM and ANQGSEA. The CDR3 region has the DNA TGCAGCGTTGGGCCCAGGAGAAGGACCGGGGAGCTGTTTTTT. Its protein product is CSVGPRRRTGELFF.

Concerning this clonotype itself: The germline gene is not matched at one end of the junction; a read error may be the cause. The chain carries TRBV7-9 and TRBJ1-2; 10 bases are a match to TRBD1. Germline V gene sequence: CDR1 SEHNR, CDR2 FQNEAQ (reference sequence). This CDR3 has 14 amino acids. DNA of the CDR3: TGTGACAGCAGCCTTGACAGGGGGCCCGGCGGCTACACCTTC. Protein product: CDSSLDRGPGGYTF.

A remark on this clonotype: The conserved phenylalanine or tryptophan is not found at the CDR3 terminus, so this likely reflects a read error. The chain joins TRBV6-2 or TRBV6-3 to TRBJ2-2; D is unresolved. The ends were cut back, 11 bases at V and 6 bases at J, with 13 bases in the middle. This CDR3 contains 12 residues. Looked up from germline, CDR1 is MNHEY and CDR2 is SVGEGT. CDR3 protein: CAGLMLAGELFV. CDR3 DNA sequence: TGTGCCGGATTGATGCTGGCCGGGGAGCTGTTTGTT.

Remarks on this clonotype: An end of the junction differs from the germline gene, which may be a read error. The rearrangement uses TRBV2 and TRBJ1-1; 7 bases fit TRBD1. The CDR3 sequence is 13 residues long. The germline V gene has CDR1 SNHLY and CDR2 FYNNEI. The CDR3 spells CVSRRQGNTEAFF. The DNA for the CDR3 is TGTGTCAGCAGAAGACAGGGGAACACTGAAGCTTTCTTT.

The CDR3 is CAISQGAPTDTQYF. The CDR3 nucleotides are TGTGCCATCAGCCAGGGGGCGCCCACAGATACGCAGTATTTT. V gene TRBV10-3 combines with J gene TRBJ2-3; TRBD1 matches at 8 bases. The CDR3 spans 14 residues. Germline V lookup: CDR1 ENHRY, CDR2 SYGVKD. V trimming: 6 bases; J trimming: 2 bases; junction bases outside the gene matches: 4.

With respect to this clonotype: A much larger clone lies a single base off, so this may be a read error. V usage is TRBV5-1 and J usage is TRBJ2-2; D is undetermined. The V and J ends lost 3 bases and 5 bases respectively, with 8 bases between them. This CDR3 is built from 13 residues. The germline CDR1 and CDR2 sequences are SGHRS and YFSETQ. CDR3 DNA sequence: TGCGCCAGCAGCTGGTGCTCAACCGGGGAGCTGTTTTTT. This translates into CASSWCSTGELFF.

This clonotype was seen many times. The rearrangement links TRBV6-6 to TRBJ1-4; D gene unclear. The CDR3 extends over 14 amino acids. The V end was cut by 5 bases, the J end by 2 bases, with 9 bases between. Germline V gene data show CDR1 as MNHNY and CDR2 as SVGAGI (reference sequence). CDR3 sequence: CASSQPPTNEKLFF. DNA for the CDR3: TGTGCCAGCAGTCAACCCCCCACTAATGAAAAACTGTTTTTT.

As regards this clonotype: The limits of the CDR3 on the DNA are not certain, so only TCRdb's listed CDR3 is given. The genes are TRBV29-1 and TRBJ1-1. With termini counted, the CDR3 has 11 amino acids. Germline V gene sequence: CDR1 SQVTM, CDR2 ANQGSEA. The CDR3 loop reads CSVVVGTGAIF.

This clonotype was observed once. This chain joins TRBV4-2 and TRBJ2-7; maybe TRBD2 (6 bases). Germline CDR1 reads LGHNA; CDR2 reads YNFKEQ. Trimming removed 1 base from V and 1 base from J, with 11 bases in between. This CDR3 has 15 amino acids. CDR3 amino acids: CASSQGEAVSYEQYF. Here the CDR3 DNA reads TGTGCCAGCAGCCAAGGGGAGGCAGTGTCCTACGAGCAGTACTTC.

Concerning this clonotype itself: An end of the junction differs from the germline gene, which may be a read error. The gene calls are TRBV6-6 and TRBJ2-7, with no clear D. The CDR3 loop spans 13 amino acids. Germline CDR1 is MNHNY and CDR2 is SVGAGI (reference sequence). The CDR3 reads CVSSHSPIEEQYF. DNA for the CDR3: TGTGTCAGCAGTCACTCCCCCATAGAGGAGCAGTACTTC.

In its sample, this clonotype was seen many times. The chain employs TRBV4-1 and TRBJ2-1; 7 bases are a match to TRBD1. CDR3 length equals 18 residues. The germline gives CDR1 MGHRA, CDR2 YSYEKL. Germline trimming cut 3 bases from V and 2 bases from J; bases unmatched to any gene: 13. CDR3 sequence reads: CASSHEPPTGKAYNEQFF. CDR3 nucleotide sequence: TGCGCCAGCAGCCACGAGCCGCCGACAGGGAAGGCCTACAATGAGCAGTTCTTC.

This clonotype was seen only once. An end of the junction differs from the germline gene, which may be a read error. This chain joins TRBV5-1 and TRBJ1-1; D not resolved. CDR1 is SGHRS, CDR2 YFSETQ, per germline. There are 13 residues in the CDR3. The CDR3 DNA reads as TGCGCCAGCAGCGAGACAATGAACAGTGAAGCTTTCTTT. It yields the protein CASSETMNSEAFF. The entire variable domain, with the rest obtained from reference TRBV5-1 and TRBJ1-1, is as follows: KAGVTQTPRYLIKTRGQQVTLSCSPISGHRSVSWYQQTPGQGLQFLFEYFSETQRNKGNFPGRFSGRQFSNSRSEMNVSTLELGDSALYLCASSETMNSEAFFGQGTRLTVV.

Concerning this clonotype: One end of the junction is discordant with germline, which a read error may explain. The chain links TRBV7-2 to TRBJ2-1, with 7 bases fitting TRBD2. This CDR3 has 18 amino acids. CDR1 is SGHTA and CDR2 is FQGNSA in the germline V gene. The CDR3, as DNA: TGCGCCAGGAGCTTAGAAGGTGGGAGGGGAGATCTTCACAATGAGCAGTTCTTC. As protein: CARSLEGGRGDLHNEQFF. Full variable domain (missing parts from reference TRBV7-2 and TRBJ2-1): GAGVSQSPSNKVTEKGKDVELRCDPISGHTALYWYRQSLGQGLEFLIYFQGNSAPDKSGLPSDRFSAERTGGSVSTLTIQRTQQEDSAVYLCARSLEGGRGDLHNEQFFGPGTRLTVL.

The gene calls are TRBV5-5 and TRBJ2-3; D remains ambiguous. V dropped 0 bases and J dropped 6 bases, with 17 bases sitting between them. This CDR3 spans 16 amino acids. Germline V gene lookup returns CDR1 SGHKS and CDR2 YYEKEE (reference sequence). In nucleotides, the CDR3 is TGTGCCAGCAGCTTGGGCGTCGCGGAAGTGGCCGATACGCAGTATTTT. It codes for CASSLGVAEVADTQYF.

Comment on this clonotype: Because the CDR3 is missing its conserved closing phenylalanine or tryptophan, this is likely a read error. It is unclear where the CDR3 begins or ends on the DNA, so no DNA is shown, and the CDR3 is as TCRdb lists it. This CDR3 reads CASSLNWTYEQCS. The genes are TRBV11-2 and TRBJ2-7. The CDR3 totals 13 residues, both ends included. CDR1 is SGHAT and CDR2 is FQNNGV in the germline V gene.

This clonotype has a handful of counts. The chain uses TRBV20-1 and TRBJ1-2; D is unclear. Trimming cost V 0 bases and J 4 bases, with 12 bases left between them. This CDR3 contains 14 residues. The germline V gene encodes CDR1 DFQATT and CDR2 SNEGSKA (reference sequence). CDR3 nucleotides: TGCAGTGCTAGAGAACCCGAATGGCCCTATGGCTACACCTTC. Translation: CSAREPEWPYGYTF.

The V gene is TRBV11-2, the J gene TRBJ2-3, with 9 positions matching TRBD2. Germline V gives CDR1 SGHAT, CDR2 FQNNGV. This CDR3 has 16 residues. The CDR3, as DNA: TGTGCTGGCAGCCATGGTAGCGGGAGTTTGTCATATACGCAGTATTTT. It is translated as CAGSHGSGSLSYTQYF.

This sequence joins TRBV7-9 and TRBJ1-6; D uncertain. CDR3 length equals 15 residues. From germline, CDR1 is SEHNR and CDR2 FQNEAQ (reference sequence). Trimming pared 5 bases from V and 7 bases from J, leaving 15 bases between. CDR3 in amino acids: CASSLTGERNSPLHF. CDR3 DNA: TGTGCCAGCAGCCTAACCGGGGAGAGAAATTCACCCCTCCACTTT.

This chain uses TRBV18 with TRBJ2-7; D uncertain. V was pared by 3 bases and J by 2 bases, with 11 bases between. CDR1 is KGHSH, CDR2 LQKENI, per germline. This CDR3 region has 14 residues. This chain's CDR3 is CASSPVYRAYEQYV. In nucleotides, the CDR3 is TGTGCCAGCTCACCTGTATACAGAGCCTACGAGCAGTACGTC.

As concerns this clonotype: One end of the junction fails to match germline, which may point to a read error. The rearrangement joins TRBV11-2 to TRBJ2-1; weak D call: TRBD2 (5 bases). The germline V gene has CDR1 SGHAT and CDR2 FQNNGV. The CDR3 consists of 14 residues. CDR3 in amino acids: CAGSPDSRYREQFF. The CDR3 coding sequence is TGCGCCGGCAGTCCGGACTCGAGGTATAGGGAGCAATTCTTC.

In this sample, this clonotype turned up once. Compared with germline, one end of the junction differs, possibly owing to a read error. The CDR3 spells CTSNLAGGTGELFF. The CDR3 nucleotides are TGTACCAGCAACTTAGCAGGGGGCACCGGAGAGCTGTTTTTT. The chain recombines TRBV11-3 with TRBJ2-2; 8 bases agree with TRBD1. Per germline, CDR1 SGHNT and CDR2 YENEEA. This CDR3 comprises 14 residues.

Many counts were recorded for this clonotype. The chain uses TRBV5-1 and TRBJ2-2; TRBD2 aligns across 13 bases. Germline trimming cut 3 bases from V and 4 bases from J; bases unmatched to any gene: 6. The CDR3 runs to 17 residues. Germline V gene sequence: CDR1 SGHRS, CDR2 YFSETQ. The CDR3 nucleotides are TGCGCCAGCAGCTCAACTAGCGGGAGGGCGAGCACCGGGGAGCTGTTTTTT. It specifies CASSSTSGRASTGELFF.

The CDR3 spells CSWRQRPGTCTQYF. The CDR3 bases are TGCAGCTGGAGGCAGCGGCCTGGCACATGTACGCAGTATTTT. The rearrangement uses TRBV29-1 and TRBJ2-3; a weak D match, TRBD2 (5 bases). V was trimmed by 8 bases and J by 8 bases, leaving 23 bases between them. The germline CDR1 and CDR2 sequences are SQVTM and ANQGSEA. There are 14 residues in the CDR3.

The sample holds one count of this clonotype. One end of the junction fails to match germline, which may point to a read error. V gene TRBV11-2 combines with J gene TRBJ2-2; D perhaps matches TRBD2 (6 bases). The CDR3 length is 15 residues. Germline CDR1 is SGHAT and CDR2 is FQNNGV. The CDR3 loop reads CTSSLGGMDTGEPFF. As DNA, the CDR3 is TGTACCAGCAGCTTGGGCGGGATGGACACCGGGGAGCCGTTTTTT.

This clonotype was seen a few times. CDR3 nucleotides: TGTGCCAGCAGGACTAGCGGGAGTTGGGGGGGTGAGACCCAGTACTTC. Amino acids: CASRTSGSWGGETQYF. The rearrangement joins TRBV28 to TRBJ2-5; 12 positions agree with TRBD2. In germline, CDR1 is MDHEN, CDR2 SYDVKM. This CDR3 is built from 16 residues. V gave up 6 bases and J gave up 5 bases; unmatched junction bases: 10. The full variable domain, with the rest looked up from reference TRBV28 and TRBJ2-5, is DVKVTQSSRYLVKRTGEKVFLECVQDMDHENMFWYRQDPGLGLRLIYFSYDVKMKEKGDIPEGYSVSREKKERFSLILESASTNQTSMYLCASRTSGSWGGETQYFGPGTRLLVL.

The rearrangement links TRBV29-1 to TRBJ2-3; D call uncertain. Germline V CDR1 and CDR2: SQVTM, ANQGSEA. Trimming pared 8 bases from V and 2 bases from J, leaving 17 bases between. There are 14 residues in the CDR3. Here the CDR3 DNA reads TGCAGCCTTGCCTACCAAATCCACACAGATACGCAGTATTTT. This sequence encodes CSLAYQIHTDTQYF.

This clonotype came up many times. The rearrangement uses TRBV5-6 and TRBJ1-1; D may be TRBD1 (5 bases). CDR3 length equals 14 residues. Germline CDR1 is SGHDT and CDR2 is YYEEEE. Deletions cut 4 bases from V and 0 bases from J, with 10 bases between. The CDR3 DNA follows: TGTGCCAGCAGCCGAGGGGTTGTGAACACTGAAGCTTTCTTT. This gives the protein CASSRGVVNTEAFF.